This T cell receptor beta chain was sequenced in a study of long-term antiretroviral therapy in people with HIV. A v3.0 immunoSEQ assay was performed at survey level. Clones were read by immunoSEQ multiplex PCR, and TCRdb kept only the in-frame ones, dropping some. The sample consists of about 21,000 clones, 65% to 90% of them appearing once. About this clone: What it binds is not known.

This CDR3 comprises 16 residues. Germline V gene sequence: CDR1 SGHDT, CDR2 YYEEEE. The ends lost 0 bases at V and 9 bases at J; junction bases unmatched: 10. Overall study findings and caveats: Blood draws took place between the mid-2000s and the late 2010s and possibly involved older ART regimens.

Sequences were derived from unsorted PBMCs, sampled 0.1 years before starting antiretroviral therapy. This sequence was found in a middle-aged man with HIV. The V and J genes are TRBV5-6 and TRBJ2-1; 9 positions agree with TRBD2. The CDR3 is CASSLDQGGRASEQFF. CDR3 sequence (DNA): TGTGCCAGCAGCTTGGATCAGGGCGGGAGGGCGAGTGAGCAGTTCTTC. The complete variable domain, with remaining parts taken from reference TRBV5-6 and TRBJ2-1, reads DAGVTQSPTHLIKTRGQQVTLRCSPKSGHDTVSWYQQALGQGPQFIFQYYEEEERQRGNFPDRFSGHQFPNYSSELNVNALLLGDSALYLCASSLDQGGRASEQFFGPGTRLTVL.